The entry below gives a single T cell receptor (beta chain) sequence along with its context. This sample was taken from a study of CD4+ T cells in melanoma. Assay used: immunoSEQ multiplex PCR; TCRdb lists only in-frame clones, some missing. This sample has about 55,000 clones, with roughly three quarters found just once. CDR1 is LNHDA, CDR2 SQIVND, per germline (reference sequence). The CDR3 loop spans 14 amino acids. The junction had 6 bases not matched to a gene; V was cut back by 5 bases and J by 8 bases. The genes are TRBV19 and TRBJ1-4, with TRBD1 matching 9 bases. The source material was tumor tissue. This clonotype originated in a human donor with melanoma. The CDR3 nucleotides read TGTGCCAGTAGTCTGGGACAGGGTTGGGAAAAACTGTTTTTT. It specifies CASSLGQGWEKLFF.